This T cell receptor beta chain was retrieved from a study of T cells after yellow fever vaccination. Study-level points and caveats: Some clonotypes, a small share, were shared between CD4 and CD8 compartments.

The study made its TCR cDNA through 5'RACE template switching. That step introduced a universal primer site along with UMIs. TCRdb re-analysed the 5' RACE reads in MiXCR, keeping a single row per CDR3 protein. The data contain about 120,000 distinct CDR3 sequences, 8.9% of them singletons. Concerning this clonotype: The antigen is undetermined.

The TCR originated in a man younger than 35 who received the YFV17D yellow fever vaccine. Sequences were derived from CD8+ T cells sorted from PBMCs, sampled on the day of the yellow fever booster vaccination.

DNA of the CDR3: TGTGCCAGCAGCGCTCAGCATGATACGCAGTATTTT. Protein: CASSAQHDTQYF. V and J are TRBV9 and TRBJ2-3; D is unresolved. The CDR3 spans 12 residues. Per the germline V gene, CDR1 is SGDLS and CDR2 is YYNGEE. V gave up 3 bases and J gave up 6 bases, with 8 bases separating them.